This T cell receptor beta chain comes out of a study of OX40 agonist ivuxolimab in advanced cancers. By share, this clone counts as medium-sized (0.01 to 0.1%). The repertoire was sequenced with immunoSEQ multiplex PCR; TCRdb's copy has only in-frame clones and lacks some. The sample has some 16,000 clones, just over 70% seen once. This receptor was taken from an adult with an advanced solid tumor such as melanoma, head and neck, liver or kidney cancer. Sequences were derived from CD4+ or CD8+ T cells sorted from blood, sampled in a trial of the OX40 agonist ivuxolimab.

CDR3 region: CASRNSGRATGELFF. CDR3 nucleotide sequence: TGTGCCAGCAGAAATAGCGGGAGGGCCACCGGGGAGCTGTTTTTT. V is TRBV7-2 and J is TRBJ2-2; TRBD2 agrees at 11 bases. CDR1 and CDR2 (germline): SGHTA, FQGNSA. With 6 bases clipped from V and 4 bases from J, the junction kept 4 bases outside the gene matches. The CDR3 contains 15 residues.